The entry below describes one T cell receptor (beta chain). Original analysis: Scientists estimated how many nucleated cells there were by amplifying reference gene primers. Measured with immunoSEQ multiplex PCR; TCRdb has only the in-frame clones, and not every one. The DNA gave D and trimming, while V, J and clone size come from that table. This sample carries 35,000 to 55,000 clones, 86% of them seen once, and the ten largest clones take about 7.7%. The entry originates in a study of blood T cell repertoires in COVID-19. Overall study context: Whether acute or convalescent, the COVID-19 samples came from the United States, Italy and Spain.

Trimming removed 2 bases at V and 3 bases at J, with 8 bases between. CDR1 is SGHNT and CDR2 is YENEEA in the germline V gene. CDR3 length: 13 residues. The origin of this receptor is a man aged 60 to 69 with active COVID-19. The sequenced sample was peripheral blood. The rearrangement joins TRBV11-3 to TRBJ2-7; no firm D call. The CDR3 loop reads CASSLNKVYEQYF. CDR3 sequence (DNA): TGTGCCAGCAGCTTAAACAAAGTCTACGAGCAGTACTTC.